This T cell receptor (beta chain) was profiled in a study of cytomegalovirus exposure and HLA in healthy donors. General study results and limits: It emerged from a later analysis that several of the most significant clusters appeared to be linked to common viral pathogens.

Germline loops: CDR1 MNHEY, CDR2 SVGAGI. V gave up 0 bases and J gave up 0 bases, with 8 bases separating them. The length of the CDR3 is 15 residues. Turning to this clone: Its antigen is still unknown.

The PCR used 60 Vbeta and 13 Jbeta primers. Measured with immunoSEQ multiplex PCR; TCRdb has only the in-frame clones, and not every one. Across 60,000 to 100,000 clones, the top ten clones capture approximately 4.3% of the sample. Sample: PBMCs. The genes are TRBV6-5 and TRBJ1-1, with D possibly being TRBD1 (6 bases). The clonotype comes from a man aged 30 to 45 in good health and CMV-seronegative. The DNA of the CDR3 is TGTGCCAGCAGTTACTCGACAGGTATGAACACTGAAGCTTTCTTT. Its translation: CASSYSTGMNTEAFF.